Below, one TCR beta chain is given with its context. The record originates from a study of blood T cell repertoires in COVID-19. Study-level information: The United States, Italy and Spain supplied acute and convalescent COVID-19 samples. PBMCs, B-cell-depleted T cells, or T cells provided the cDNA or gDNA that made up the material.

Original handling: Researchers report that nucleated cell counts were estimated from reference gene primer amplification. Only in-frame clones appear in the TCRdb table, and some are missing; sequencing was by immunoSEQ multiplex PCR. Clone size and the V and J calls come from that table; the DNA yielded D and trimming. Of hundreds of thousands of clones in the sample, roughly 90% are singletons; the top ten hold approximately 4%. Germline CDR1 reads LGHDT; CDR2 reads YNNKEL (reference sequence). This CDR3 is 14 amino acids long. V was shortened by 5 bases and J by 3 bases, with 13 bases between the two germline ends.

The chain has TRBV3-1 (or the pseudogene TRBV3-2) and TRBJ1-1, with D maybe TRBD1 (6 bases). Sequenced input: peripheral blood. The clonotype originates from a woman in her forties or fifties with active or convalescent COVID-19. The CDR3 nucleotides are TGTGCCAGCAGCAAGGGACACCGGGACACTGAAGCTTTCTTT. This encodes CASSKGHRDTEAFF.